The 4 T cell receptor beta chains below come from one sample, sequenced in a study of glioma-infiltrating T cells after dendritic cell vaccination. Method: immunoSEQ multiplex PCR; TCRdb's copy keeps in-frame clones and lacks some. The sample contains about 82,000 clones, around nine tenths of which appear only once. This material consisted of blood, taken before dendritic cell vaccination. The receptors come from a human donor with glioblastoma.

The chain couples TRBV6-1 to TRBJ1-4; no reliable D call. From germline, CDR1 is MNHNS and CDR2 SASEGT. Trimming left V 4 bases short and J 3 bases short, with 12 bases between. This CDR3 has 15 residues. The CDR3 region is CASSGHNGANEKLFF. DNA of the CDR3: TGTGCCAGCAGTGGACATAACGGCGCTAATGAAAAACTGTTTTTT.

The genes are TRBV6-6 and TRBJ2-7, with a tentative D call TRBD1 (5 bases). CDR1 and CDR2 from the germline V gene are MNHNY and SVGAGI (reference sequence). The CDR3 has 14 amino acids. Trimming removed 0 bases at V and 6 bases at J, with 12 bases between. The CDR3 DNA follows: TGTGCCAGCAGTTACTCCCAGGGATCCAGCGAGCAGTACTTC. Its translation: CASSYSQGSSEQYF.

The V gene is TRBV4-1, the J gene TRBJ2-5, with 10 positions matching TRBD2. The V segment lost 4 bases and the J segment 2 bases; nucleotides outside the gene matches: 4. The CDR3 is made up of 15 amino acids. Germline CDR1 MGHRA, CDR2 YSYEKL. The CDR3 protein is CASSRGLAVQETQYF. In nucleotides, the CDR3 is TGCGCCAGCAGCCGAGGACTAGCGGTACAAGAGACCCAGTACTTC.

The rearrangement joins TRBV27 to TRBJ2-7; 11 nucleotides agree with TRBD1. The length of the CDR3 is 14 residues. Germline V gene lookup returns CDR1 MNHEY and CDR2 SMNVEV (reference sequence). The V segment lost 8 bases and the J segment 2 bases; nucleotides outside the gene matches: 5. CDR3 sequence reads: CASGGTGGTYEQYF. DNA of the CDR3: TGTGCCAGCGGGGGGACAGGGGGGACCTACGAGCAGTACTTC.